Presented here are 30 T cell receptor beta chains from one specimen sequenced in a study of cytomegalovirus exposure and HLA in healthy donors. PCR was performed using 60 Vbeta and 13 Jbeta primers. This table comes from immunoSEQ multiplex PCR, and its TCRdb copy is limited to in-frame clones, with some not included. The profile shows more than 90,000 clones, 79% of them singletons. Sequencing was done on a sample of PBMCs. These receptors were obtained from a woman aged 18-29 years in good health and CMV-seropositive.

The chain is built from TRBV7-9 and TRBJ2-7; TRBD1 might be the D (5 bases). The germline V gene has CDR1 SEHNR and CDR2 FQNEAQ (reference sequence). CDR3 size: 14 residues. V lost 6 bases and J lost 1, with 13 bases in between. CDR3 loop: CASRGSGFSYEQYF. The CDR3 DNA sequence: TGTGCCAGCAGGGGGTCAGGGTTTTCCTACGAGCAGTACTTC.

The rearrangement links TRBV19 to TRBJ1-2, with 7 positions matching TRBD1. This CDR3 is 12 amino acids long. The germline gives CDR1 LNHDA, CDR2 SQIVND (reference sequence). The V gene end was trimmed by 8 bases and the J gene end by 7 bases; junction bases not matched to a gene: 7. CDR3 sequence reads: CASHGGQSGYTF. DNA for the CDR3: TGTGCCAGTCACGGGGGACAGAGTGGCTACACCTTC.

This clone was seen only a few times. J is TRBJ2-2 and V is TRBV27; a possible D gene is TRBD1 (6 bases). Germline CDR1 and CDR2: MNHEY and SMNVEV (reference sequence). V dropped 4 bases and J dropped 1 base, with 16 bases sitting between them. The CDR3 runs to 17 residues. CDR3 coding DNA: TGTGCCAGCAGTTCACCGACCGGGACACAGAACACCGGGGAGCTGTTTTTT. This encodes CASSSPTGTQNTGELFF.

This chain links TRBV15 with TRBJ1-2; D possibly corresponds to TRBD1 (6 bases). Trimming cost V 4 bases and J 1 base, with 13 bases left between them. CDR3 length: 15 residues. Germline assignment: CDR1 LNHNV and CDR2 YYDKDF (reference sequence). Here the CDR3 reads CATSIGQPFNYGYTF. The CDR3 DNA reads as TGTGCCACCAGCATAGGACAGCCATTTAACTATGGCTACACCTTC.

The gene calls are TRBV27 and TRBJ1-2; TRBD1 is a possible D gene (6 bases). The germline gives CDR1 MNHEY, CDR2 SMNVEV (reference sequence). V lost 1 base and J 7 bases, leaving 10 bases between the germline ends. The CDR3 totals 13 residues. For the CDR3, the DNA is TGTGCCAGCAGTTTATTCAGGGGCTCTGGCTACACCTTC. Translating it yields CASSLFRGSGYTF.

The V call is TRBV2, the J call TRBJ1-4; 7 nucleotides match TRBD1. The CDR3 is 14 residues long. The ends lost 6 bases at V and 4 bases at J; junction bases unmatched: 5. The germline V gene has CDR1 SNHLY and CDR2 FYNNEI. The CDR3 reads CASRQGENNEKLFF. Here the CDR3 DNA reads TGTGCCAGCAGGCAGGGGGAAAATAATGAAAAACTGTTTTTT. Filled out from reference TRBV2 and TRBJ1-4, the complete variable domain reads EPEVTQTPSHQVTQMGQEVILRCVPISNHLYFYWYRQILGQKVEFLVSFYNNEISEKSEIFDDQFSVERPDGSNFTLKIRSTKLEDSAMYFCASRQGENNEKLFFGSGTQLSVL.

This clone has a handful of counts. V is TRBV6-1 and J is TRBJ1-4; D uncertain. Trimming stripped 2 bases from V and 8 bases from J, with 12 bases between. CDR3 length: 14 amino acids. Germline assignment: CDR1 MNHNS and CDR2 SASEGT. The CDR3 DNA sequence: TGTGCCAGCAGTGAAATGAGGGTTGGAGAAAAACTGTTTTTT. Protein: CASSEMRVGEKLFF.

CDR3 sequence: CASRATSGRPETQYF. The CDR3 DNA is TGCGCCAGCAGAGCGACTAGCGGGAGGCCAGAGACCCAGTACTTC. V is TRBV5-1 and J is TRBJ2-5; 13 nucleotides agree with TRBD2. V lost 5 bases, J lost 4 bases, and 5 bases stayed unmatched. This CDR3 spans 15 amino acids. From germline, CDR1 is SGHRS and CDR2 YFSETQ.

J is TRBJ1-6 and V is TRBV9, with TRBD1 as a possible D gene (5 bases). From germline, CDR1 is SGDLS and CDR2 YYNGEE. The CDR3 is 16 amino acids. Trimming shortened V by 5 bases and J by 8 bases, and 20 bases separated the two germline ends. The CDR3: CASRKDSPLRDSPLHF. The CDR3 region has the DNA TGTGCCAGCAGAAAAGACAGTCCTCTTCGGGATTCACCCCTCCACTTT.

The chain has TRBV7-8 and TRBJ1-5, with 7 positions matching TRBD1. Trimming at V came to 5 bases and at J to 8 bases, leaving 12 bases not matched to a gene. This CDR3 is built from 15 residues. CDR1 and CDR2 (germline): SGHVS, FQNEAQ. Written as DNA, the CDR3 is TGTGCCAGCAGCCATCTGGGCCAGGGGGACAAGCCCCAGCATTTT. This translates into CASSHLGQGDKPQHF.

The chain is built from TRBV7-8 and TRBJ2-3, with TRBD2 matching over 10 bases. CDR1 is SGHVS and CDR2 is FQNEAQ in the germline V gene. This CDR3 contains 14 residues. V was pared by 5 bases and J by 1 base, with 0 bases of the junction left unmatched. This CDR3 reads CASSGTSGTDTQYF. CDR3 DNA: TGTGCCAGCAGCGGGACTAGCGGCACAGATACGCAGTATTTT.

This clone has just one count. The V gene is TRBV27, the J gene TRBJ1-4; weak D call: TRBD1 (5 bases). Germline CDR1 reads MNHEY; CDR2 reads SMNVEV (reference sequence). CDR3 length equals 14 residues. The V gene lost 2 bases and the J gene lost 5 bases, with 9 bases spanning the gap. The CDR3 loop reads CASSLMGGNEKLFF. The CDR3 DNA reads as TGTGCCAGCAGTTTAATGGGGGGGAATGAAAAACTGTTTTTT. Full variable domain (remainder filled in from reference TRBV27 and TRBJ1-4): EAQVTQNPRYLITVTGKKLTVTCSQNMNHEYMSWYRQDPGLGLRQIYYSMNVEVTDKGDVPEGYKVSRKEKRNFPLILESPSPNQTSLYFCASSLMGGNEKLFFGSGTQLSVL.

In the case of this clone: Compared with germline, one end of the junction differs, possibly owing to a read error. The J gene is TRBJ2-3, the V gene TRBV7-6, with 11 bases lining up with TRBD2. The CDR3 covers 14 residues. CDR1 is SGHVS, CDR2 FNYEAQ, per germline. The CDR3 region is CASSLKRLAGRKDF. Written as DNA, the CDR3 is TGTGCCAGCAGCTTAAAGCGACTAGCGGGACGCAAAGATTTT.

This chain joins TRBV13 and TRBJ2-3, with TRBD2 identical over 10 bases. V lost 5 bases and J lost 2; bases outside the gene matches: 16. This CDR3 has 19 amino acids. Germline CDR1 PRHDT, CDR2 FYEKMQ (reference sequence). The DNA for the CDR3 is TGTGCCAGCAGCCCTTTATTTAGCGGGAGGCCCTTACCCACAGATACGCAGTATTTT. Residues: CASSPLFSGRPLPTDTQYF.

This sequence joins TRBV5-1 and TRBJ2-5; D may be TRBD2 (6 bases). CDR3 length: 15 residues. Germline V gene sequence: CDR1 SGHRS, CDR2 YFSETQ. With 2 bases removed from V and 0 bases from J, the gap between germline ends came to 11 bases. This CDR3 reads CASSLTGVNQETQYF. CDR3 sequence (DNA): TGCGCCAGCAGCTTAACGGGAGTCAACCAAGAGACCCAGTACTTC.

V usage is TRBV10-3 and J usage is TRBJ2-1; 10 bases line up with TRBD2. V dropped 4 bases and J dropped 7; count of bases not matched to a gene: 10. The CDR3 length is 16 residues. Germline V gene sequence: CDR1 ENHRY, CDR2 SYGVKD. CDR3 region: CAISALPGLASNEQFF. CDR3 coding DNA: TGTGCCATCAGTGCCCTCCCGGGACTAGCGTCAAATGAGCAGTTCTTC.

The table lists this clone with a count of one. This chain connects TRBV2 to TRBJ2-1, with D perhaps matching TRBD2 (5 bases). Germline V gives CDR1 SNHLY, CDR2 FYNNEI. V was cut by 8 bases and J by 2 bases, with 13 bases left in between. CDR3 size: 14 residues. The CDR3 DNA is TGTGCCAGCGGAGCAAGAGCGGCCTACAATGAGCAGTTCTTC. It yields the protein CASGARAAYNEQFF. Drawing the rest from reference TRBV2 and TRBJ2-1, the complete variable domain is EPEVTQTPSHQVTQMGQEVILRCVPISNHLYFYWYRQILGQKVEFLVSFYNNEISEKSEIFDDQFSVERPDGSNFTLKIRSTKLEDSAMYFCASGARAAYNEQFFGPGTRLTVL.

The gene calls are TRBV7-9 and TRBJ1-2; tentatively, D is TRBD1 (6 bases). V shed 0 bases and J shed 3 bases, with 17 bases lying between them. The CDR3 has 17 amino acids. Germline V gene sequence: CDR1 SEHNR, CDR2 FQNEAQ (reference sequence). CDR3 region: CASSLAARGGIHYGYTF. In DNA form, the CDR3 reads TGTGCCAGCAGCTTAGCCGCGAGGGGGGGCATTCACTATGGCTACACCTTC.

The chain couples TRBV6-5 to TRBJ1-4; unclear D gene. V dropped 6 bases and J dropped 0 bases, with 11 bases sitting between them. CDR1 is MNHEY, CDR2 SVGAGI, per germline. This CDR3 has 15 amino acids. CDR3 bases: TGTGCCAGCAGCCCCCTGAGGGCAACTAATGAAAAACTGTTTTTT. Encoded protein: CASSPLRATNEKLFF.

This sequence joins TRBV5-1 and TRBJ1-1, with D maybe TRBD1 (5 bases). Germline-derived CDR1 and CDR2 are SGHRS and YFSETQ. The V gene lost 6 bases and the J gene lost 5 bases, with 14 bases spanning the gap. The length of the CDR3 is 13 residues. This CDR3 is CASTDDGGTEAFF. CDR3 bases: TGCGCCAGCACCGACGATGGGGGGACTGAAGCTTTCTTT.

V and J are TRBV7-3 and TRBJ1-1; TRBD1 matches at 9 bases. V was clipped by 5 bases and J by 5 bases; unmatched bases: 12. This CDR3 contains 16 residues. The germline V gene has CDR1 SGHTA and CDR2 FQGTGA. The CDR3: CASSPTGQGSRTEAFF. CDR3 bases: TGTGCCAGCAGCCCAACGGGACAGGGATCCCGAACTGAAGCTTTCTTT.

The chain recombines TRBV7-2 with TRBJ2-7; 10 nucleotides agree with TRBD2. This CDR3 is built from 14 residues. V was clipped by 4 bases and J by 2 bases; unmatched bases: 2. Germline lookup yields CDR1 SGHTA and CDR2 FQGNSA. The CDR3 coding sequence is TGTGCCAGCAGCTGGACTAGCGGTACCTACGAGCAGTACTTC. It encodes CASSWTSGTYEQYF.

The chain combines TRBV2 with TRBJ2-1; tentatively, D is TRBD1 (7 bases). V was clipped by 10 bases and J by 0 bases, with 22 bases between them. Germline assignment: CDR1 SNHLY and CDR2 FYNNEI. The CDR3 totals 17 residues. The CDR3 loop is CAKEQGTPLSSYNEQFF. CDR3 bases: TGTGCCAAAGAACAGGGGACTCCCCTTAGCTCCTACAATGAGCAGTTCTTC.

V and J are TRBV5-1 and TRBJ1-1; maybe TRBD1 (5 bases). The CDR3 has 13 residues. The V gene lost 1 base and the J gene lost 6 bases, with 10 bases spanning the gap. The germline V gene encodes CDR1 SGHRS and CDR2 YFSETQ. This CDR3 reads CASSLRWGAEAFF. DNA of the CDR3: TGCGCCAGCAGCTTGAGGTGGGGGGCTGAAGCTTTCTTT.

The gene calls are TRBV9 and TRBJ2-7; 10 bases are a match to TRBD2. Trimming at V came to 0 bases and at J to 7 bases, leaving 10 bases not matched to a gene. This CDR3 is 16 amino acids long. Per germline, CDR1 SGDLS and CDR2 YYNGEE. DNA for the CDR3: TGTGCCAGCAGCGTAGATATAGCGGGAGGACTGGGGGAGCAGTACTTC. Amino acids: CASSVDIAGGLGEQYF.

The chain joins TRBV25-1 to TRBJ1-1; D is uncertain. Germline V gene lookup returns CDR1 MGHDK and CDR2 SYGVNS. Trimming shortened V by 2 bases and J by 7 bases, and 8 bases separated the two germline ends. The CDR3 extends over 12 amino acids. The CDR3 nucleotides read TGTGCCAGCAGTGAACAGCGGAATGAAGCTTTCTTT. Protein sequence: CASSEQRNEAFF.

V and J are TRBV28 and TRBJ1-3; no clear D gene. The CDR3 spans 17 residues. Trimming removed 2 bases at V and 0 bases at J, with 14 bases between. Germline values: CDR1 MDHEN, CDR2 SYDVKM. CDR3: CASSLVGGHGSGNTIYF. In nucleotides, the CDR3 is TGTGCCAGCAGTTTAGTGGGAGGCCACGGCTCTGGAAACACCATATATTTT.

This clone was seen only once. This rearrangement joins TRBV19 to TRBJ2-1; 9 bases align to TRBD1. There are 16 residues in the CDR3. V was pared by 4 bases and J by 4 bases, with 8 bases of the junction left unmatched. Looked up from germline, CDR1 is LNHDA and CDR2 is SQIVND (reference sequence). DNA for the CDR3: TGTGCCAGTAGTACCCCCGGACAGGGGAGTTACAATGAGCAGTTCTTC. Protein: CASSTPGQGSYNEQFF.

V and J are TRBV25-1 and TRBJ1-1, with a tentative D call TRBD1 (5 bases). Germline loops: CDR1 MGHDK, CDR2 SYGVNS. CDR3 length: 16 residues. V was trimmed by 0 bases and J by 5 bases, leaving 16 bases between them. CDR3: CASSEYVGTSGTEAFF. In nucleotides, the CDR3 is TGTGCCAGCAGTGAATATGTAGGGACTTCGGGGACTGAAGCTTTCTTT.

The J gene is TRBJ2-7, the V gene TRBV7-6, with a tentative D call TRBD2 (6 bases). V lost 5 bases and J 7 bases, leaving 15 bases between the germline ends. Germline lookup yields CDR1 SGHVS and CDR2 FNYEAQ. The CDR3 sequence is 13 residues long. The CDR3 here is CASSLTAGREQYF. CDR3 nucleotide sequence: TGTGCCAGCAGCCTGACCGCAGGGAGGGAGCAGTACTTC.